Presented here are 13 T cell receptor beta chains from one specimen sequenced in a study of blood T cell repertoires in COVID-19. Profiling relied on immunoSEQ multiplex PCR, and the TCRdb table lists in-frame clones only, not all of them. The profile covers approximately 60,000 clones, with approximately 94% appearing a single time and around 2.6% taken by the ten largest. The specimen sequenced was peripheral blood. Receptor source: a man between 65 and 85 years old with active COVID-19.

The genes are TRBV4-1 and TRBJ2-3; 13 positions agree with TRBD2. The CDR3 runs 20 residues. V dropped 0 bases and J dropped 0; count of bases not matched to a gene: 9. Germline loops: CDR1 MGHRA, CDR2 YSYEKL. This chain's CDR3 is CASSQDWVTSGGESTDTQYF. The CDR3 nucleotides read TGCGCCAGCAGCCAAGATTGGGTTACTAGCGGGGGGGAAAGCACAGATACGCAGTATTTT.

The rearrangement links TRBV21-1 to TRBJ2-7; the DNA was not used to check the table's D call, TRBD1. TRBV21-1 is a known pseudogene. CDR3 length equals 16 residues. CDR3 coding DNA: TGTGCCAGCAGCAAACCCCGGGACAGGGGTCCTACGAAGCAGTACGTC. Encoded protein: CASSKPRDRGPTKQYV.

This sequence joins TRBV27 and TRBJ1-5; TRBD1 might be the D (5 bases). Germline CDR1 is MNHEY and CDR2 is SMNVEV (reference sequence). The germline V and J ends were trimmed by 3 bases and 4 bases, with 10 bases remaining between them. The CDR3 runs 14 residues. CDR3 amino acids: CASSFGQGNQPQHF. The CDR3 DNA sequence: TGTGCCAGCAGTTTCGGGCAGGGAAATCAGCCCCAGCATTTT.

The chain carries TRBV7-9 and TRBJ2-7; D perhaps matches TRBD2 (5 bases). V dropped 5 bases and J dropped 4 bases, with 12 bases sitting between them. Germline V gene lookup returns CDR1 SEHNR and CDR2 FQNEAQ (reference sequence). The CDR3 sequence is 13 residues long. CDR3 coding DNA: TGTGCCAGCAGCCAATGGACTGGGTACGAGCAGTACTTC. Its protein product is CASSQWTGYEQYF.

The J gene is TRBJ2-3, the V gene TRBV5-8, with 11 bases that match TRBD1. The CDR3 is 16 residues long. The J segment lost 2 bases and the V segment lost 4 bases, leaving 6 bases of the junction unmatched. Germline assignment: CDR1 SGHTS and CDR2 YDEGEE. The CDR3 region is CASSVDRGPNTDTQYF. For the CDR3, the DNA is TGTGCCAGCAGCGTGGACAGGGGGCCAAACACAGATACGCAGTATTTT.

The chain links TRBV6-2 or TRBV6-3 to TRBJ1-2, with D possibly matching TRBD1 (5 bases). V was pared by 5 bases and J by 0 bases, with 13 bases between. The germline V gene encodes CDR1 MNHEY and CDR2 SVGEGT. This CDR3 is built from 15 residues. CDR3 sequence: CASSRGSFTNYGYTF. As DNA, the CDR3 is TGTGCCAGCAGTCGGGGGTCATTCACTAACTATGGCTACACCTTC.

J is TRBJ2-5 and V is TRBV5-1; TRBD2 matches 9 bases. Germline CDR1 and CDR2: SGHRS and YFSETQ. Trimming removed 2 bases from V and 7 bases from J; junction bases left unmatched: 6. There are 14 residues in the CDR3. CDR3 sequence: CASSLYSGLATQYF. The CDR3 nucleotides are TGCGCCAGCAGCTTATACTCGGGACTAGCGACCCAGTACTTC.

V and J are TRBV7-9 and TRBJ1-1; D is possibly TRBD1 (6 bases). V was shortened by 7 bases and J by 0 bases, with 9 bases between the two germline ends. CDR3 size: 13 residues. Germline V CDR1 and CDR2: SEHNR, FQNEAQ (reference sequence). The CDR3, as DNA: TGTGCCAGCACCCGGGACATGAACACTGAAGCTTTCTTT. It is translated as CASTRDMNTEAFF.

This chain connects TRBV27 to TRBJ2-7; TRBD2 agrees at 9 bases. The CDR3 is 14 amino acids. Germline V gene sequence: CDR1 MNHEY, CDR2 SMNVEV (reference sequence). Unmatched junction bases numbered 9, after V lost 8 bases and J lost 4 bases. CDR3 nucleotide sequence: TGTGCCAGCCAAAGAGCGGGGGGCTGGTACGAGCAGTACTTC. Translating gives CASQRAGGWYEQYF.

CDR3 nucleotide sequence: TGTGCCACCAGCAAGGTGGGCACCTTTGACTATGGCTACACCTTC. Protein product: CATSKVGTFDYGYTF. The chain employs TRBV15 and TRBJ1-2; unclear D gene. In germline, CDR1 is LNHNV, CDR2 YYDKDF (reference sequence). The CDR3 has 15 amino acids. Trimming took 4 bases from V and 3 from J, leaving 15 bases between them.

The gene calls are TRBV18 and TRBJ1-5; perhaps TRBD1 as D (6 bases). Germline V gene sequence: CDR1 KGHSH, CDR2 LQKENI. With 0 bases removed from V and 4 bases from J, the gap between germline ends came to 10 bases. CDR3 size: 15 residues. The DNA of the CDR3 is TGTGCCAGCTCACCACCGGGACAAGGGAATCAGCCCCAGCATTTT. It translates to CASSPPGQGNQPQHF.

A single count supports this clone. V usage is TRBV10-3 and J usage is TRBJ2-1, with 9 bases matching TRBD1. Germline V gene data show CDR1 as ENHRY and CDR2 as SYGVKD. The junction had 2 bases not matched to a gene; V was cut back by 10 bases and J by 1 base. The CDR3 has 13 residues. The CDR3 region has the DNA TGTGCCACAGACAGGGGGTCCTACAATGAGCAGTTCTTC. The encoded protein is CATDRGSYNEQFF.

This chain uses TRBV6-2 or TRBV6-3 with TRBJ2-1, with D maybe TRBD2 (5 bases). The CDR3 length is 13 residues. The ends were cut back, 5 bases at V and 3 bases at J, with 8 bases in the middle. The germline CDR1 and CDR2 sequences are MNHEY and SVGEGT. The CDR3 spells CASSREYYNEQFF. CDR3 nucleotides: TGTGCCAGCAGTAGGGAGTACTACAATGAGCAGTTCTTC.